A single sample is the source of the 29 T cell receptor beta chains below, sequenced in a study of a mutant IDH1 vaccine in newly diagnosed glioma. Time point noted: week 35, safety follow-up. In every dose of vaccine, 300 ug of mutant IDH1 20-mer peptide was given alongside topical imiquimod. Only in-frame clones appear in the TCRdb table, and some are missing; sequencing was by immunoSEQ multiplex PCR. The sample contains some 42,000 clones, roughly four fifths of which appear only once. Their antigens remain unidentified. This specimen consisted of PBMCs, obtained from a glioma patient whose treatment included an IDH1 peptide vaccine. Receptor source: a woman aged 45 to 65 with glioma.

This chain joins TRBV25-1 and TRBJ1-1; the match to TRBD1 covers 7 bases. Germline CDR1 is MGHDK and CDR2 is SYGVNS. CDR3 size: 15 residues. J gave up 7 bases and V 6 bases, and 14 bases lay outside the gene matches. The CDR3 protein is CASSPRRGVVGEAFF. The DNA of the CDR3 is TGTGCCAGCAGCCCCCGCAGGGGGGTTGTAGGTGAAGCTTTCTTT.

The rearrangement joins TRBV27 to TRBJ2-7; D possibly corresponds to TRBD1 (6 bases). Germline V gene sequence: CDR1 MNHEY, CDR2 SMNVEV (reference sequence). The CDR3 is 13 amino acids. Trimming removed 10 bases at V and 0 bases at J, with 13 bases between. DNA of the CDR3: TGTGCCACGAAAAACAGGGACTCCTACGAGCAGTACTTC. It is translated as CATKNRDSYEQYF.

The rearrangement links TRBV9 to TRBJ2-1; 10 nucleotides align to TRBD2. CDR1 SGDLS and CDR2 YYNGEE come from the germline V gene. The CDR3 spans 15 residues. With V trimmed by 0 bases and J by 9 bases, 6 bases remained unmatched. The CDR3 nucleotides read TGTGCCAGCAGCGTAGCTAGCGGGGGAAACATTGAGCAGTTCTTC. This translates into CASSVASGGNIEQFF.

This clone was recorded a few times. The chain has TRBV28 and TRBJ1-2, with D unclear. The CDR3 totals 13 residues. Trimming took 5 bases from V and 6 from J, leaving 13 bases between them. Germline V lookup: CDR1 MDHEN, CDR2 SYDVKM. The CDR3 loop reads CASSHDPYNGYTF. In nucleotides, the CDR3 is TGTGCCAGCAGTCACGACCCCTACAATGGCTACACCTTC.

The chain joins TRBV28 to TRBJ1-1; no reliable D call. CDR1 and CDR2 from the germline V gene are MDHEN and SYDVKM. V lost 5 bases to trimming and J lost 10 bases, with 20 bases between them. The CDR3 runs 14 residues. The DNA of the CDR3 is TGTGCCAGCAGTCCGATGACGTCCTACTTAGGAGCTTTCTTT. It yields the protein CASSPMTSYLGAFF.

The chain joins TRBV19 to TRBJ1-6, with unresolved D. Trimming took off 7 bases at V and 7 bases at J, with 14 bases between the two ends. The CDR3 extends over 14 amino acids. Germline values: CDR1 LNHDA, CDR2 SQIVND (reference sequence). CDR3 sequence: CASMVEGRNSPLHF. CDR3 nucleotides: TGTGCCAGTATGGTGGAGGGAAGGAATTCACCCCTCCACTTT.

The J gene is TRBJ1-4, the V gene TRBV6-4; D unresolved. V gave up 0 bases and J gave up 6 bases, with 2 bases separating them. The CDR3 has 12 residues. Per germline, CDR1 MRHNA and CDR2 SNTAGT. The CDR3, as DNA: TGTGCCAGCAGTGACTCGGATGAAAAACTGTTTTTT. This gives the protein CASSDSDEKLFF.

V gene TRBV11-3 combines with J gene TRBJ2-7; D is ambiguous. The germline gives CDR1 SGHNT, CDR2 YENEEA. The length of the CDR3 is 15 residues. The V end lost 0 bases, the J end lost 2 bases, and 11 bases lay between the germline ends. DNA for the CDR3: TGTGCCAGCAGCTTAGAGTCAGACGGACCCTACGAGCAGTACTTC. Residues: CASSLESDGPYEQYF.

The gene calls are TRBV2 and TRBJ1-5; D not resolved. The CDR3 is 15 residues long. V lost 2 bases and J lost 2, with 10 bases in between. Germline-derived CDR1 and CDR2 are SNHLY and FYNNEI. CDR3 nucleotide sequence: TGTGCCAGCAGTGAACGTCAGCGAGGCAATCAGCCCCAGCATTTT. Its protein product is CASSERQRGNQPQHF.

The CDR3 loop is CASSHSRAGSSYGYTF. CDR3 DNA: TGCGCCAGCAGCCATTCCCGGGCAGGGTCCAGCTATGGCTACACCTTC. The rearrangement joins TRBV4-1 to TRBJ1-2; a weak D match, TRBD1 (5 bases). CDR1 and CDR2 (germline): MGHRA, YSYEKL. This CDR3 has 16 residues. V was shortened by 3 bases and J by 4 bases, with 18 bases between the two germline ends.

The chain uses TRBV30 and TRBJ2-3; no clear D. V was cut by 8 bases and J by 0 bases, with 12 bases left in between. The CDR3 is 13 amino acids. The germline V gene encodes CDR1 GTSNPN and CDR2 SVGIG (reference sequence). CDR3 sequence: CARTGDSTDTQYF. In DNA form, the CDR3 reads TGTGCCCGGACCGGTGATAGCACAGATACGCAGTATTTT.

CDR3 in DNA: TGTGCCAGCAGCGCGGGTCAGGGCCCCACCAGGGGGGACGAGCAGTACTTC. Translated: CASSAGQGPTRGDEQYF. The chain combines TRBV9 with TRBJ2-7; D perhaps matches TRBD1 (7 bases). The CDR3 is 17 residues long. Looked up from germline, CDR1 is SGDLS and CDR2 is YYNGEE. Trimming removed 3 bases at V and 5 bases at J, with 24 bases between. Supplemented by reference TRBV9 and TRBJ2-7, the full variable domain reads DSGVTQTPKHLITATGQRVTLRCSPRSGDLSVYWYQQSLDQGLQFLIQYYNGEERAKGNILERFSAQQFPDLHSELNLSSLELGDSALYFCASSAGQGPTRGDEQYFGPGTRLTVT.

The V call is TRBV2, the J call TRBJ1-4, with TRBD1 as a possible D gene (6 bases). Per the germline V gene, CDR1 is SNHLY and CDR2 is FYNNEI. Trimming shortened V by 0 bases and J by 0 bases, and 11 bases separated the two germline ends. CDR3 length: 17 amino acids. The CDR3 region has the DNA TGTGCCAGCAGTGAAGCGGAGGACAGCCCAACTAATGAAAAACTGTTTTTT. Translation gives CASSEAEDSPTNEKLFF.

The gene calls are TRBV5-1 and TRBJ1-2, with TRBD1 identical over 8 bases. The germline gives CDR1 SGHRS, CDR2 YFSETQ. Germline trimming cut 4 bases from V and 7 bases from J; bases unmatched to any gene: 9. This CDR3 is 14 amino acids long. CDR3 region: CASSIAGTGGGYTF. The CDR3 DNA reads as TGCGCCAGCAGCATAGCCGGGACAGGAGGTGGCTACACCTTC.

The chain combines TRBV19 with TRBJ1-2; D is unresolved. Trimming cost V 3 bases and J 4 bases, with 9 bases left between them. The CDR3 totals 13 residues. Germline V gene sequence: CDR1 LNHDA, CDR2 SQIVND (reference sequence). The CDR3 DNA reads TGTGCCAGTAGTATCGATACAGTCTATGGCTACACCTTC. Translation: CASSIDTVYGYTF.

The rearrangement links TRBV7-2 to TRBJ2-1, with 7 positions matching TRBD2. With 2 bases clipped from V and 8 bases from J, the junction kept 6 bases outside the gene matches. CDR3 length equals 14 residues. Germline lookup yields CDR1 SGHTA and CDR2 FQGNSA. CDR3 sequence: CASSLQRGLYEQFF. In nucleotides, the CDR3 is TGTGCCAGCAGCTTACAGCGGGGTTTATATGAGCAGTTCTTC.

In regard to this clone: Within the sample, other DNA sequences also encode this same CDR3. The V and J genes are TRBV6-5 and TRBJ1-2; D unclear. Trimming stripped 5 bases from V and 2 bases from J, with 9 bases between. The CDR3 spans 13 residues. Germline V gene sequence: CDR1 MNHEY, CDR2 SVGAGI. CDR3 residues: CASSLTVNYGYTF. In DNA, the CDR3 is TGTGCCAGCAGTCTTACAGTAAACTATGGCTACACCTTC.

This chain connects TRBV30 to TRBJ1-2; D ambiguous. V lost 6 bases and J 0 bases, leaving 20 bases between the germline ends. Germline CDR1 GTSNPN, CDR2 SVGIG (reference sequence). The CDR3 extends over 16 amino acids. This CDR3 reads CACAPGGAASNYGYTF. DNA for the CDR3: TGTGCCTGCGCCCCGGGAGGAGCCGCTTCTAACTATGGCTACACCTTC.

This sequence joins TRBV5-8 and TRBJ1-5; TRBD1 is a possible D gene (5 bases). The germline V and J ends were trimmed by 4 bases and 4 bases, with 15 bases remaining between them. The CDR3 runs to 15 residues. Germline V gene data show CDR1 as SGHTS and CDR2 as YDEGEE. CDR3 amino acids: CASSAGQRGNQPQHF. CDR3 bases: TGTGCCAGCAGCGCCGGACAACGGGGAAATCAGCCCCAGCATTTT. The variable domain in full, completed from reference TRBV5-8 and TRBJ1-5, reads EAGVTQSPTHLIKTRGQQATLRCSPISGHTSVYWYQQALGLGLQFLLWYDEGEERNRGNFPPRFSGRQFPNYSSELNVNALELEDSALYLCASSAGQRGNQPQHFGDGTRLSIL.

The CDR3 sequence is CASSLGQGLGAFF. CDR3 DNA sequence: TGTGCCAGCAGTTTGGGACAGGGTTTGGGAGCTTTCTTT. The genes are TRBV27 and TRBJ1-1; 9 bases line up with TRBD1. With 3 bases clipped from V and 10 bases from J, the junction kept 6 bases outside the gene matches. The CDR3 extends over 13 amino acids. Germline V lookup: CDR1 MNHEY, CDR2 SMNVEV (reference sequence).

J is TRBJ1-5 and V is TRBV6-1; 8 bases match TRBD1. CDR1 is MNHNS and CDR2 is SASEGT in the germline V gene. Trimming at V came to 6 bases and at J to 7 bases, leaving 5 bases not matched to a gene. This CDR3 is 13 amino acids long. Here the CDR3 reads CASRVAGGQPQHF. In DNA, the CDR3 is TGTGCCAGCAGGGTTGCAGGGGGCCAGCCCCAGCATTTT.

The chain uses TRBV5-5 and TRBJ1-5; D gene unclear. Germline CDR1 SGHKS, CDR2 YYEKEE (reference sequence). CDR3 length: 13 residues. V lost 5 bases to trimming and J lost 3 bases, with 9 bases between them. The CDR3 DNA is TGTGCCAGCAGTTATGGGGTCAATCAGCCCCAGCATTTT. Translation: CASSYGVNQPQHF.

CDR3: CASSFPEGGYGYTF. The DNA for the CDR3 is TGTGCCAGCAGCTTCCCCGAGGGGGGCTATGGCTACACCTTC. V gene TRBV7-9 combines with J gene TRBJ1-2; D may be TRBD1 (6 bases). The CDR3 is 14 residues long. Germline V gene sequence: CDR1 SEHNR, CDR2 FQNEAQ (reference sequence). Trimming pared 3 bases from V and 4 bases from J, leaving 12 bases between.

J is TRBJ2-5 and V is TRBV25-1, with D perhaps TRBD1 or TRBD2 (5 bases each). Deletions cut 1 base from V and 2 bases from J, with 14 bases between. This CDR3 comprises 16 residues. Per germline, CDR1 MGHDK and CDR2 SYGVNS. Here the CDR3 DNA reads TGTGCCAGCAGTGAATCCCCGGGGCACGGACAAGAGACCCAGTACTTC. Protein sequence: CASSESPGHGQETQYF. The complete variable domain, with remaining parts taken from reference TRBV25-1 and TRBJ2-5, reads EADIYQTPRYLVIGTGKKITLECSQTMGHDKMYWYQQDPGMELHLIHYSYGVNSTEKGDLSSESTVSRIRTEHFPLTLESARPSHTSQYLCASSESPGHGQETQYFGPGTRLLVL.

This clone was recorded only once. The V gene is TRBV5-6, the J gene TRBJ2-5, with D perhaps given as TRBD1 or TRBD2 (5 bases each). V lost 4 bases and J lost 4, with 14 bases in between. Germline loops: CDR1 SGHDT, CDR2 YYEEEE. The CDR3 is 14 residues long. The chain's CDR3 is CASSTGTSAETQYF. The DNA of the CDR3 is TGTGCCAGCAGCACCGGGACGTCCGCAGAGACCCAGTACTTC.

The CDR3 loop is CASSQAALGQLNTEAFF. Here the CDR3 DNA reads TGCGCCAGCAGCCAAGCCGCCTTGGGGCAGTTGAACACTGAAGCTTTCTTT. This chain links TRBV4-1 with TRBJ1-1, with a tentative D call TRBD1 (5 bases). V lost 1 base and J lost 0, with 15 bases in between. This CDR3 comprises 17 residues. Germline V gives CDR1 MGHRA, CDR2 YSYEKL.

V is TRBV19 and J is TRBJ1-5; TRBD1 matches at 7 bases. Germline trimming cut 4 bases from V and 2 bases from J; bases unmatched to any gene: 2. The CDR3 runs 14 residues. The germline gives CDR1 LNHDA, CDR2 SQIVND (reference sequence). CDR3 bases: TGTGCCAGTAGTACCGGACAGGGCAATCAGCCCCAGCATTTT. It encodes CASSTGQGNQPQHF. The full variable domain, with the rest looked up from reference TRBV19 and TRBJ1-5, is DGGITQSPKYLFRKEGQNVTLSCEQNLNHDAMYWYRQDPGQGLRLIYYSQIVNDFQKGDIAEGYSVSREKKESFPLTVTSAQKNPTAFYLCASSTGQGNQPQHFGDGTRLSIL.

The V and J genes are TRBV29-1 and TRBJ2-7; possibly TRBD1 for D (6 bases). V was shortened by 3 bases and J by 0 bases, with 6 bases between the two germline ends. Germline V gene data show CDR1 as SQVTM and CDR2 as ANQGSEA. This CDR3 spans 12 amino acids. The CDR3, as DNA: TGCAGCGTTGAGACAGGCTCCTACGAGCAGTACTTC. Translation gives CSVETGSYEQYF.

The V call is TRBV2, the J call TRBJ2-7; D not resolved. The germline V gene encodes CDR1 SNHLY and CDR2 FYNNEI. This CDR3 contains 12 residues. V was clipped by 1 base and J by 6 bases, with 7 bases between them. The CDR3 nucleotides are TGTGCCAGCAGTGAAGTGGTGGGCGAGCAGTACTTC. Its translation is CASSEVVGEQYF.